The 16 T cell receptor beta chains below were found in one sample sequenced in a study of CD8 T cells in ankylosing spondylitis. TCRdb reanalysed the 5' RACE reads using MiXCR and keeps one entry per CDR3 protein. The table lists 150,000 to 200,000 distinct CDR3 sequences, roughly 10% of them singletons. Source material: blood, either unsorted or a sorted T cell fraction (not recorded which). These receptors were taken from a female donor with ankylosing spondylitis or in good health (not recorded which).

The DNA for the CDR3 is TGTGCCAGCAGCCCTTGGGGGACAGGATCCTACGAGCAGTACTTC. It yields the protein CASSPWGTGSYEQYF. This sequence joins TRBV7-2 and TRBJ2-7, with TRBD1 matching over 8 bases. The CDR3 loop spans 15 amino acids. Per the germline V gene, CDR1 is SGHTA and CDR2 is FQGNSA. The V segment lost 5 bases and the J segment 1 base; nucleotides outside the gene matches: 7.

This clonotype was counted a few times. The V gene is TRBV12-3 or TRBV12-4, the J gene TRBJ2-3; no clear D gene. Between the trimmed V and J ends, which lost 3 bases and 0 bases, there was a span of 10 bases. This CDR3 comprises 15 residues. DNA of the CDR3: TGTGCCAGCAGTTTTTCCGGCTTTAGCACAGATACGCAGTATTTT. Protein product: CASSFSGFSTDTQYF.

This clonotype appeared a few times. This chain links TRBV27 with TRBJ2-1, with 10 bases that match TRBD2. The trim removed 4 bases at V and 3 bases at J, leaving 6 bases unmatched. CDR1 and CDR2 from the germline V gene are MNHEY and SMNVEV (reference sequence). This CDR3 contains 16 residues. This CDR3 is CASSYRGLALYNEQFF. The CDR3 DNA sequence: TGTGCCAGCAGTTATAGGGGACTAGCGCTCTACAATGAGCAGTTCTTC.

This clonotype was found many times. The chain joins TRBV20-1 to TRBJ2-5; D call uncertain. Germline CDR1 DFQATT, CDR2 SNEGSKA (reference sequence). Trimming pared 3 bases from V and 0 bases from J, leaving 5 bases between. This CDR3 comprises 12 residues. DNA of the CDR3: TGCAGTGCTAGGATCTACCAAGAGACCCAGTACTTC. Translating gives CSARIYQETQYF.

The gene calls are TRBV5-1 and TRBJ1-1, with TRBD1 matching 9 bases. Germline assignment: CDR1 SGHRS and CDR2 YFSETQ. The length of the CDR3 is 14 residues. Unmatched junction bases numbered 4, after V lost 3 bases and J lost 4 bases. CDR3 sequence: CASSSGQGSTEAFF. The CDR3 DNA reads TGCGCCAGCAGCTCAGGACAGGGGAGCACTGAAGCTTTCTTT.

This clonotype was detected many times. The V gene is TRBV7-6, the J gene TRBJ2-1, with TRBD1 identical over 9 bases. The germline gives CDR1 SGHVS, CDR2 FNYEAQ. This CDR3 is 14 amino acids long. V was clipped by 3 bases and J by 6 bases; unmatched bases: 3. For the CDR3, the DNA is TGTGCCAGCAGCTTTCCGGACAGGGGCAATGAGCAGTTCTTC. Encoded protein: CASSFPDRGNEQFF.

This clonotype was counted only a few times. This chain links TRBV4-3 with TRBJ2-2; D might be TRBD1 (5 bases). Germline V gene data show CDR1 as LGHNA and CDR2 as YSLEER. The CDR3 is 18 residues long. Trimming cost V 3 bases and J 5 bases, with 22 bases left between them. Here the CDR3 DNA reads TGCGCCAGCAGCCAGGCGGCTCCTCAGGGCTTCGGGACCGGGGAGCTGTTTTTT. Translated, it gives CASSQAAPQGFGTGELFF.

The chain uses TRBV19 and TRBJ1-1; D gene unclear. The ends were cut back, 8 bases at V and 2 bases at J, with 6 bases in the middle. Per the germline V gene, CDR1 is LNHDA and CDR2 is SQIVND (reference sequence). The CDR3 is 11 residues long. The CDR3 nucleotides read TGTGCCAGTGAGATCAACACTGAAGCTTTCTTT. As protein: CASEINTEAFF.

This clonotype was counted a few times. This chain connects TRBV29-1 to TRBJ1-2; no definite D call. Germline V gene data show CDR1 as SQVTM and CDR2 as ANQGSEA. The CDR3 length is 12 residues. V gave up 4 bases and J gave up 4 bases, with 10 bases separating them. CDR3 amino acids: CSVGEDSYGYTF. DNA of the CDR3: TGCAGCGTTGGGGAGGACTCCTATGGCTACACCTTC.

This clonotype was observed a handful of times. The V call is TRBV28, the J call TRBJ1-2; D call uncertain. CDR3 length: 11 amino acids. Per the germline V gene, CDR1 is MDHEN and CDR2 is SYDVKM. Trimming removed 3 bases at V and 4 bases at J, with 3 bases between. The CDR3 reads CASSFPYGYTF. The DNA of the CDR3 is TGTGCCAGCAGTTTTCCCTATGGCTACACCTTC.

This clonotype has only a few counts. The chain uses TRBV10-2 and TRBJ2-1; 8 nucleotides agree with TRBD2. The CDR3 loop spans 16 amino acids. V was pared by 1 base and J by 0 bases, with 2 bases of the junction left unmatched. Germline V gives CDR1 WSHSY, CDR2 SAAADI. The CDR3 here is CASSEWAGGSYNEQFF. CDR3 in DNA: TGCGCCAGCAGTGAGTGGGCGGGAGGCTCCTACAATGAGCAGTTCTTC.

With respect to this clonotype: The junction and the germline gene differ at one end; a read error may be behind it. The CDR3 DNA sequence: TGTGCCAGCAGTGGAGATACGCGGTATTTT. This gives the protein CASSGDTRYF. V usage is TRBV27 and J usage is TRBJ2-3; D is ambiguous. Germline lookup yields CDR1 MNHEY and CDR2 SMNVEV (reference sequence). The CDR3 sequence is 10 residues long.

The chain is built from TRBV6-2 or TRBV6-3 and TRBJ1-2; D ambiguous. Trimming removed 7 bases from V and 4 bases from J, with 16 bases in between. The CDR3 sequence is 14 residues long. Germline CDR1 MNHEY, CDR2 SVGEGT. CDR3 amino acids: CASIQPGVSYGYTF. The CDR3 nucleotides read TGTGCCAGCATCCAACCCGGGGTTAGCTATGGCTACACCTTC.

This clonotype was counted a few times. The chain links TRBV3-1 to TRBJ2-7; a weak D match, TRBD1 (6 bases). Germline CDR1 LGHDT, CDR2 YNNKEL (reference sequence). The CDR3 runs 15 residues. V lost 4 bases and J 3 bases, leaving 16 bases between the germline ends. CDR3 nucleotides: TGTGCCAGCAGCCGTTCCAGGGGAAAAGACTACGAGCAGTACTTC. It codes for CASSRSRGKDYEQYF.

This clonotype was seen more than once but under ten times. The chain recombines TRBV20-1 with TRBJ2-1, with TRBD1 matching over 9 bases. This CDR3 has 16 residues. V lost 1 base, J lost 6 bases, and 10 bases stayed unmatched. Germline-derived CDR1 and CDR2 are DFQATT and SNEGSKA (reference sequence). For the CDR3, the DNA is TGCAGTGCTAGAGCTCTGGGACAGGGTAGTAGCAATGAGCAGTTCTTC. This sequence encodes CSARALGQGSSNEQFF.

This clonotype was detected a few times. This rearrangement joins TRBV9 to TRBJ1-1; maybe TRBD1 (6 bases). Germline assignment: CDR1 SGDLS and CDR2 YYNGEE. The CDR3 consists of 14 residues. V lost 0 bases and J 8 bases, leaving 14 bases between the germline ends. This CDR3 reads CASSVGDIGTEAFF. In DNA, the CDR3 is TGTGCCAGCAGCGTAGGGGACATTGGAACGGAAGCTTTCTTT.